This T cell receptor beta chain was sequenced for a study of T cells in narcolepsy. Sequencing was performed with immunoSEQ multiplex PCR; in TCRdb, only in-frame clones are kept and a portion is missing. The profile covers under 35,000 clones, with around 79% appearing a single time and 0.8% to 1.1% taken by the ten largest. Study-level results: Autoreactive clonotypes reportedly recurred in blood of same and different patients, not controls.

This clone was detected only once. Its cognate antigen is unknown. The sequenced sample consisted of CD45RA- memory CD4+ T cells from PBMCs. This sequence originates from a human donor with narcolepsy.

The CDR3 DNA is TGTGCCAGCAGCTTGGGGGGGCAAAGGAACACTGAAGCTTTCTTT. It translates to CASSLGGQRNTEAFF. The genes are TRBV7-9 and TRBJ1-1; possible D gene TRBD1, 6 bases. The length of the CDR3 is 15 residues. With 3 bases removed from V and 1 base from J, the gap between germline ends came to 12 bases. In germline, CDR1 is SEHNR, CDR2 FQNEAQ (reference sequence).